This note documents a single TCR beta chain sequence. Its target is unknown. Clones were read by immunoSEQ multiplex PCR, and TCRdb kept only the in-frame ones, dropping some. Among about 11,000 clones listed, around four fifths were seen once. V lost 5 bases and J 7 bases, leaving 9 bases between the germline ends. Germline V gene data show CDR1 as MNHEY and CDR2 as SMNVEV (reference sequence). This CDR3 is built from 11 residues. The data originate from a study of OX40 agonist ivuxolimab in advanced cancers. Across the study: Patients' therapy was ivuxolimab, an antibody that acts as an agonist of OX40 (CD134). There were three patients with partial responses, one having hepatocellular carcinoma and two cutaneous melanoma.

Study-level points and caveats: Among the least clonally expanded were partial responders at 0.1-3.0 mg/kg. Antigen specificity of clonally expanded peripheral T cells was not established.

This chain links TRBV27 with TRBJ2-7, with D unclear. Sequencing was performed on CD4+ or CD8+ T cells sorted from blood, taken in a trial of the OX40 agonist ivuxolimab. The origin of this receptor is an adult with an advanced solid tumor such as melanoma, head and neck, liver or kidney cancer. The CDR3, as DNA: TGTGCCAGCAGTGCCTTCGGGGAGCAGTACTTC. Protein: CASSAFGEQYF.